Here is one T cell receptor (beta chain) with its context. The data derive from a study of OX40 agonist ivuxolimab in advanced cancers. Study-wide context: Mean age approximately 59 years, range 23 to 79; around 80% male.

Libraries were prepared by immunoSEQ multiplex PCR; TCRdb keeps only in-frame clonotypes and omits some of them. The sample includes roughly 92,000 clones, around 91% seen only once; the top ten take roughly 0.16%. The sequenced sample was CD4+ or CD8+ T cells sorted from blood, obtained in a trial of the OX40 agonist ivuxolimab. The TCR comes from an adult with an advanced solid tumor such as melanoma, head and neck, liver or kidney cancer.

The CDR3 is CASSPPGYAGELFF. CDR3 bases: TGTGCCAGTAGTCCACCCGGGTACGCCGGGGAGCTGTTTTTT. The chain employs TRBV19 and TRBJ2-2; D is unclear. Trimming stripped 5 bases from V and 6 bases from J, with 13 bases between. Germline CDR1 LNHDA, CDR2 SQIVND (reference sequence). The length of the CDR3 is 14 residues.